This TCR beta chain was captured by sequencing in a study of blood T cell repertoires in COVID-19 (dated by TCRdb to 2018 to 2021). Context from the whole study: The collaborator samples originated in the United States, Italy and Spain and spanned the acute and convalescent phases of COVID-19. The prospective study material was composed of cDNA or gDNA derived from T cells, B-cell-depleted T cells, or PBMCs. Deeply sampled blood TCRbeta repertoires from subjects exposed to, actively infected with, or recovered from COVID-19 were included in the dataset. A freely available public database, intended as a resource for researchers studying the immune response to SARS-CoV-2, is where the repertoires were released. Samples were obtained from the ongoing ImmuneRACE study (first 160 participants) and from about 1,300 subjects provided by 6 global collaborators. The sample metadata nearly always contained a de-identified subject ID, COVID-19 status, age in years and sex. HLA class I and class II types, where available, came from metadata supplied by the sample provider rather than from assay-based typing. What the work shows at the level of the full study, not this receptor alone: How much clinical and demographic metadata was included differed by source and by participant, and the metadata was provided uncurated.

As concerns this clone: It has no known antigen specificity. One base away there is no much larger clone; base qualities are not given.

The germline V gene supplies CDR1 SGHTA and CDR2 FQGTGA. Unmatched junction bases come to 7, with V trimmed by 5 bases and J by 3 bases. The CDR3 measures 15 amino acids from cysteine to phenylalanine. The only DNA kept is the CDR3, 45 bases in frame from the first base. Each collaborating institution followed its own protocols to collect whole blood in K2EDTA tubes. For TCRbeta analysis, collaborators shipped samples as frozen whole blood, isolated PBMCs, or DNA extracted from either of those sample types. TCRbeta CDR3 regions were amplified from genomic DNA by means of the immunoSEQ Assay, a bias-controlled multiplex PCR. On the study's bioinformatics: Nucleated cell counts per sample were estimated from amplification of reference gene primers within the assay. Sequence reads were collapsed and filtered to measure the absolute abundance of every unique TCRbeta CDR3 rearrangement. Productive Simpson clonality was computed per sample as the square root of Simpson's diversity index over productive rearrangements. TCRdb obtained this table from immuneACCESS and retained in-frame rearrangements with V and J assigned. These tables miss some clones; where compared with another copy, unresolved V genes account for less than half of the shortfall, and the remainder is unexplained. V, J and clone size were drawn from that table, and D and trimming were deduced from the DNA. A total of approximately 69,000 clones appear in this sample, 73% of them only once. The ten largest account for more than 20% of the sample.

This TCR derives from a man aged 55 to 69 with acute or convalescent COVID-19. The chain joins TRBV7-3 to TRBJ2-3; 8 bases in between match TRBD2. Sequenced sample: peripheral blood. Here is the DNA: TGTGCCAGCAGCGTTACGGGGGGGCGAACAGATACGCAGTATTTT. This codes for CASSVTGGRTDTQYF.